A single TCR beta chain is shown here with its context. These data come from a study of blood T cell repertoires in COVID-19. Clones were sequenced by immunoSEQ multiplex PCR, and TCRdb holds only the in-frame ones, with some missing. The table lists roughly 180,000 clones, 76% of them singletons. The origin of this receptor is a woman between 45 and 60 years old with active or convalescent COVID-19. Sequences were obtained from peripheral blood.

CDR3: CASSLPGSSTEAFF. The CDR3 DNA follows: TGTGCCAGCAGTTTACCGGGGTCCAGCACTGAAGCTTTCTTT. The chain recombines TRBV28 with TRBJ1-1; D is unclear. Germline V lookup: CDR1 MDHEN, CDR2 SYDVKM. CDR3 size: 14 residues. V dropped 2 bases and J dropped 4 bases, with 11 bases sitting between them.